This T cell receptor beta chain was retrieved from a study of monozygotic twins with inflammatory bowel disease. General study results and limits: The sharing of clonotypes with others was lower in IBD patients than in healthy twins, especially with disease activity.

Eight separate reactions per sample yielded the cDNA. TCRdb reprocessed the 5' RACE reads; each CDR3 protein has one entry and no DNA is given. In total, the table holds about 170,000 distinct CDR3 sequences. Concerning this clonotype: Its target is unknown.

The germline CDR1 and CDR2 sequences are KGHSH and LQKENI. The CDR3 runs 16 residues. This chain joins TRBV18 and TRBJ2-7; the D call of TRBD2 rests on TCRdb alone, since no DNA is present to check it. The TCR originated in a human donor with ulcerative colitis or Crohn's disease, or a healthy co-twin of an affected twin (not recorded which). Input material: blood. CDR3 protein: CASSPEGTSGRGEQYF. Based on the CDR3 plus reference TRBV18 and TRBJ2-7, the full variable domain is NAGVMQNPRHLVRRRGQEARLRCSPMKGHSHVYWYRQLPEEGLKFMVYLQKENIIDESGMPKERFSAEFPKEGPSILRIQQVVRGDSAAYFCASSPEGTSGRGEQYFGPGTRLTVT.